This TCR beta chain was recorded in a study of T cells after yellow fever vaccination. TCRdb reprocessed the 5' RACE reads via MiXCR and lists one record per CDR3 protein. The sample has more than 250,000 distinct CDR3 sequences, 6.8% seen once. V lost 5 bases and J lost 0, with 11 bases in between. The germline V gene encodes CDR1 SGHRS and CDR2 YFSETQ. This CDR3 has 14 amino acids. The sequenced sample was PBMCs, obtained approximately 47 days after the first yellow fever vaccination. The J gene is TRBJ1-1, the V gene TRBV5-1; D gene unclear. The sequence derives from a man aged 18 to 29 who received the YFV17D yellow fever vaccine. The CDR3 DNA reads TGCGCCAGCAGTATGCAGGCGCTGAACACTGAAGCTTTCTTT. Its protein is CASSMQALNTEAFF.